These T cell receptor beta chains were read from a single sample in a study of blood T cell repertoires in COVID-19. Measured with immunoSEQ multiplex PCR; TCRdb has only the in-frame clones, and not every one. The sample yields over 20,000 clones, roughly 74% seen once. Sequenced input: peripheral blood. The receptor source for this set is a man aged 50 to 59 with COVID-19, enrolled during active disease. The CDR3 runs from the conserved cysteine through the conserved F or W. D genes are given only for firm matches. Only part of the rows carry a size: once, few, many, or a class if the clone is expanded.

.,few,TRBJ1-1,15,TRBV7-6,CASRSGGGLNTEAFF,TGTGCCAGCCGCTCCGGTGGAGGCCTGAACACTGAAGCTTTCTTT
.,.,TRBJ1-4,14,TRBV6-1,CASSDTGFREKLFF,TGTGCCAGCAGTGATACAGGATTCAGAGAAAAACTGTTTTTT
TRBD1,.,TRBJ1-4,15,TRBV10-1,CASSEQGQGNEKLFF,TGCGCCAGCAGTGAGCAGGGACAGGGTAACGAAAAACTGTTTTTT
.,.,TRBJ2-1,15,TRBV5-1,CASSLDITSYNEQFF,TGCGCCAGCAGCTTGGACATCACCTCCTACAATGAGCAGTTCTTC
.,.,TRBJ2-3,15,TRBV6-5,CASSLSSAPTDTQYF,TGTGCCAGCAGTCTCTCTAGCGCGCCAACAGATACGCAGTATTTT
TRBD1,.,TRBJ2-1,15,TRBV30,CAWSHRDRGNNEQFF,TGTGCCTGGAGTCACCGGGACAGGGGAAACAATGAGCAGTTCTTC
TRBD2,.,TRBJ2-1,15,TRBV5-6,CASSWGTSERGEQFF,TGTGCCAGCAGCTGGGGGACTAGCGAGAGGGGTGAGCAGTTCTTC
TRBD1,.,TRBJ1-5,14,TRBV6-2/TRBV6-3,CASSLDRGGQPQHF,TGTGCCAGCAGCCTAGACAGGGGAGGCCAGCCCCAGCATTTT
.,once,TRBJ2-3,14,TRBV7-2,CASSLSRSTDTQYF,TGTGCCAGCAGCTTATCCAGAAGCACAGATACGCAGTATTTT
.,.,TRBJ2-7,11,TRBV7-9,CASSLTDEQYF,TGTGCCAGCAGCTTAACAGACGAGCAGTACTTC
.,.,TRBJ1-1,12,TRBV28,CASIRHDTEAFF,TGTGCCAGCATTAGACACGACACTGAAGCTTTCTTT